The rows below give T cell receptor beta chains drawn from one sample of a study of T cells in Graves' hyperthyroidism and ophthalmopathy. TCRdb used MiXCR to reprocess the multiplex PCR reads, holding one entry per CDR3 protein. Of 150,000 or so distinct CDR3 sequences listed, roughly 9.4% were seen once; the top ten hold around 20%. The sample taken for sequencing was blood. The origin of the receptors is a young woman with Graves' hyperthyroidism that later progressed to Graves' ophthalmopathy. Both conserved end residues are part of each CDR3. D genes are given only for firm matches. Not every row has a clone size; where given, it reads once, few, many or a size class.

cdr3_length: 14; v_call: TRBV5-4; clone_size: few; j_call: TRBJ2-2; d_call: .; cdr3_aa: CASSPDSYTGELFF; cdr3_nt: TGTGCCAGCAGCCCGGACTCGTACACCGGGGAGCTGTTTTTT
cdr3_length: 12; v_call: TRBV6-1; clone_size: many; j_call: TRBJ1-2; d_call: TRBD1; cdr3_aa: CASKRPRGGYTF; cdr3_nt: TGTGCCAGCAAACGCCCCAGGGGGGGCTACACCTTC
cdr3_length: 13; v_call: TRBV28; clone_size: many; j_call: TRBJ2-7; d_call: .; cdr3_aa: CASSPQGTYEQYF; cdr3_nt: TGTGCCAGCAGCCCCCAGGGTACCTACGAGCAGTACTTC
cdr3_length: 17; v_call: TRBV6-1; clone_size: many; j_call: TRBJ2-1; d_call: TRBD1; cdr3_aa: CASSEASGGFSYNEQFF; cdr3_nt: TGTGCCAGCAGTGAAGCGTCAGGGGGTTTTTCCTACAATGAGCAGTTCTTC
cdr3_length: 14; v_call: TRBV12-3/TRBV12-4; clone_size: many; j_call: TRBJ1-1; d_call: .; cdr3_aa: CASTANGPNTEAFF; cdr3_nt: TGTGCCAGCACAGCGAACGGGCCGAACACTGAAGCTTTCTTT
cdr3_length: 16; v_call: TRBV5-4; clone_size: few; j_call: TRBJ2-3; d_call: TRBD2; cdr3_aa: CASRPERGASSDTQYF; cdr3_nt: TGTGCCAGCAGACCAGAGCGGGGGGCCTCTTCGGATACGCAGTATTTT
cdr3_length: 15; v_call: TRBV12-3/TRBV12-4; clone_size: many; j_call: TRBJ2-3; d_call: TRBD2; cdr3_aa: CASSLLAASTDTQYF; cdr3_nt: TGTGCCAGCAGTCTGCTAGCGGCTAGCACAGATACGCAGTATTTT
cdr3_length: 13; v_call: TRBV28; clone_size: many; j_call: TRBJ2-4; d_call: TRBD2; cdr3_aa: CASTPGGEDIQYF; cdr3_nt: TGTGCCAGCACTCCGGGGGGGGAGGACATTCAGTACTTC
cdr3_length: 15; v_call: TRBV18; clone_size: .; j_call: TRBJ1-6; d_call: .; cdr3_aa: CASSPQNNYNSPLHF; cdr3_nt: TGTGCCAGCTCACCACAGAACAACTATAATTCACCCCTCCACTTT
cdr3_length: 14; v_call: TRBV27; clone_size: many; j_call: TRBJ1-2; d_call: .; cdr3_aa: CASSPRTEIYGYTF; cdr3_nt: TGTGCCAGCAGCCCAAGGACTGAGATATATGGCTACACCTTC
cdr3_length: 15; v_call: TRBV6-1; clone_size: few; j_call: TRBJ2-3; d_call: .; cdr3_aa: CASSDFTGITDTQYF; cdr3_nt: TGTGCCAGCAGTGACTTTACAGGGATTACAGATACGCAGTATTTT
cdr3_length: 14; v_call: TRBV10-2; clone_size: many; j_call: TRBJ1-1; d_call: .; cdr3_aa: CASSARIADTEAFF; cdr3_nt: TGCGCCAGCAGTGCGAGGATAGCGGACACTGAAGCTTTCTTT
cdr3_length: 14; v_call: TRBV2; clone_size: many; j_call: TRBJ2-1; d_call: .; cdr3_aa: CASIELRDPTEQFF; cdr3_nt: TGTGCCAGCATCGAGCTCCGGGACCCCACTGAGCAGTTCTTC
cdr3_length: 17; v_call: TRBV9; clone_size: many; j_call: TRBJ2-2; d_call: .; cdr3_aa: CASSVYSRGQNTGELFF; cdr3_nt: TGTGCCAGCAGCGTATATAGTCGGGGGCAGAACACCGGGGAGCTGTTTTTT
cdr3_length: 15; v_call: TRBV3-1; clone_size: many; j_call: TRBJ2-1; d_call: .; cdr3_aa: CASSQDTIPAREQFF; cdr3_nt: TGTGCCAGCAGCCAAGATACGATCCCAGCACGGGAGCAGTTCTTC
cdr3_length: 14; v_call: TRBV6-1; clone_size: many; j_call: TRBJ2-7; d_call: .; cdr3_aa: CASSAEQGPYEQYF; cdr3_nt: TGTGCCAGCAGTGCTGAACAGGGCCCCTACGAGCAGTACTTC
cdr3_length: 15; v_call: TRBV5-8; clone_size: few; j_call: TRBJ1-4; d_call: TRBD1; cdr3_aa: CASSRWTGQNEKLFF; cdr3_nt: TGTGCCAGCAGCAGGTGGACAGGTCAGAATGAAAAACTGTTTTTT
cdr3_length: 14; v_call: TRBV19; clone_size: many; j_call: TRBJ2-1; d_call: TRBD1; cdr3_aa: CASSKTGGYNEQFF; cdr3_nt: TGTGCCAGTAGCAAGACAGGGGGGTACAATGAGCAGTTCTTC
cdr3_length: 14; v_call: TRBV20-1; clone_size: many; j_call: TRBJ2-7; d_call: TRBD1; cdr3_aa: CSAGRTGEDYEQYF; cdr3_nt: TGCAGTGCTGGCCGGACAGGGGAGGACTACGAGCAGTACTTC
cdr3_length: 15; v_call: TRBV11-2; clone_size: many; j_call: TRBJ1-4; d_call: .; cdr3_aa: CASSLEGTSGEKLFF; cdr3_nt: TGTGCCAGCAGCTTAGAGGGGACGAGTGGGGAAAAACTGTTTTTT
cdr3_length: 13; v_call: TRBV5-1; clone_size: .; j_call: TRBJ2-4; d_call: .; cdr3_aa: CASSLEGSGIQYF; cdr3_nt: TGCGCCAGCAGCTTGGAAGGGTCGGGCATTCAGTACTTC
cdr3_length: 15; v_call: TRBV15; clone_size: .; j_call: TRBJ1-6; d_call: .; cdr3_aa: CATSKGTPSNSPLHF; cdr3_nt: TGTGCCACCAGCAAAGGGACACCGAGTAATTCACCCCTCCACTTT
cdr3_length: 16; v_call: TRBV18; clone_size: .; j_call: TRBJ1-5; d_call: TRBD1; cdr3_aa: CASSPRDRRGNQPQHF; cdr3_nt: TGTGCCAGCTCACCACGGGACAGGAGAGGCAATCAGCCCCAGCATTTT
cdr3_length: 13; v_call: TRBV5-6; clone_size: many; j_call: TRBJ2-3; d_call: .; cdr3_aa: CASSPVSTDTQYF; cdr3_nt: TGTGCCAGCAGCCCGGTTAGCACAGATACGCAGTATTTT
cdr3_length: 12; v_call: TRBV30; clone_size: many; j_call: TRBJ1-1; d_call: .; cdr3_aa: CAWSAGPTEAFF; cdr3_nt: TGTGCCTGGAGTGCGGGACCCACTGAAGCTTTCTTT
cdr3_length: 16; v_call: TRBV6-1; clone_size: few; j_call: TRBJ2-7; d_call: .; cdr3_aa: CASSVRLTGVNHEQYF; cdr3_nt: TGTGCCAGCAGTGTCCGGTTGACGGGAGTTAACCACGAGCAGTACTTC
cdr3_length: 14; v_call: TRBV20-1; clone_size: many; j_call: TRBJ1-1; d_call: .; cdr3_aa: CSARVIGPNTEAFF; cdr3_nt: TGCAGTGCTAGAGTTATAGGGCCGAACACTGAAGCTTTCTTT
cdr3_length: 14; v_call: TRBV5-1; clone_size: few; j_call: TRBJ2-5; d_call: .; cdr3_aa: CASSSAGGGETQYF; cdr3_nt: TGCGCCAGCAGCTCAGCGGGTGGGGGAGAGACCCAGTACTTC
cdr3_length: 18; v_call: TRBV19; clone_size: many; j_call: TRBJ2-3; d_call: TRBD2; cdr3_aa: CASSPGLAGGLSTDTQYF; cdr3_nt: TGTGCCAGTAGTCCTGGACTAGCGGGAGGTCTAAGCACAGATACGCAGTATTTT
cdr3_length: 17; v_call: TRBV3-1; clone_size: many; j_call: TRBJ2-5; d_call: TRBD2; cdr3_aa: CASSEPGLAGAAETQYF; cdr3_nt: TGTGCCAGCAGCGAACCGGGACTAGCGGGAGCAGCAGAGACCCAGTACTTC
cdr3_length: 15; v_call: TRBV18; clone_size: .; j_call: TRBJ2-7; d_call: TRBD1; cdr3_aa: CASSPPGTGYHEQYF; cdr3_nt: TGTGCCAGCTCACCCCCCGGGACAGGGTACCACGAGCAGTACTTC
cdr3_length: 14; v_call: TRBV5-4; clone_size: few; j_call: TRBJ1-1; d_call: .; cdr3_aa: CASSYTLKDTEAFF; cdr3_nt: TGTGCCAGCAGCTATACCCTTAAGGACACTGAAGCTTTCTTT
cdr3_length: 16; v_call: TRBV18; clone_size: many; j_call: TRBJ2-2; d_call: TRBD2; cdr3_aa: CASSYGLAGGVGELFF; cdr3_nt: TGTGCCAGCTCATACGGACTAGCGGGAGGAGTCGGGGAGCTGTTTTTT
cdr3_length: 14; v_call: TRBV12-3/TRBV12-4; clone_size: .; j_call: TRBJ2-1; d_call: .; cdr3_aa: CASSYGIPYNEQFF; cdr3_nt: TGTGCCAGCAGTTACGGAATTCCCTACAATGAGCAGTTCTTC
cdr3_length: 17; v_call: TRBV9; clone_size: .; j_call: TRBJ2-6; d_call: TRBD2; cdr3_aa: CASSVRGGASGANVLTF; cdr3_nt: TGTGCCAGCAGCGTCCGGGGGGGAGCATCTGGGGCCAACGTCCTGACTTTC
cdr3_length: 15; v_call: TRBV19; clone_size: few; j_call: TRBJ1-4; d_call: .; cdr3_aa: CASSKGTLGNEKLFF; cdr3_nt: TGTGCCAGTAGTAAAGGGACACTAGGAAATGAAAAACTGTTTTTT
cdr3_length: 13; v_call: TRBV11-2; clone_size: .; j_call: TRBJ1-6; d_call: .; cdr3_aa: CASGRGGSSPLHF; cdr3_nt: TGTGCCAGCGGTCGGGGGGGAAGTTCACCCCTCCACTTT
cdr3_length: 17; v_call: TRBV13; clone_size: once; j_call: TRBJ2-1; d_call: TRBD2; cdr3_aa: CASSGRLAEYDYNEQFF; cdr3_nt: TGTGCCAGCAGCGGAAGACTAGCGGAGTACGACTACAATGAGCAGTTCTTC
cdr3_length: 17; v_call: TRBV5-1; clone_size: few; j_call: TRBJ1-1; d_call: TRBD1; cdr3_aa: CASSLAYRTGMNTEAFF; cdr3_nt: TGCGCCAGCAGCCTCGCATACAGGACAGGAATGAACACTGAAGCTTTCTTT
cdr3_length: 18; v_call: TRBV4-1; clone_size: few; j_call: TRBJ2-1; d_call: TRBD2; cdr3_aa: CASSPPTRLAGLTEEQFF; cdr3_nt: TGCGCCAGCAGCCCACCCACTCGACTAGCGGGCCTAACGGAGGAGCAGTTCTTC
cdr3_length: 11; v_call: TRBV28; clone_size: many; j_call: TRBJ2-7; d_call: .; cdr3_aa: CASKRAYEQYF; cdr3_nt: TGTGCCAGCAAAAGAGCCTACGAGCAGTACTTC
cdr3_length: 15; v_call: TRBV11-2; clone_size: many; j_call: TRBJ2-7; d_call: TRBD1; cdr3_aa: CASSPDRGTTYEQYF; cdr3_nt: TGTGCCAGCAGCCCAGACAGGGGAACAACCTACGAGCAGTACTTC
cdr3_length: 14; v_call: TRBV11-2; clone_size: many; j_call: TRBJ1-5; d_call: .; cdr3_aa: CASSLGGGNQPQHF; cdr3_nt: TGTGCCAGCAGCTTAGGGGGCGGCAATCAGCCCCAGCATTTT
cdr3_length: 18; v_call: TRBV11-2; clone_size: many; j_call: TRBJ2-1; d_call: TRBD2; cdr3_aa: CASSGRPIAGGSYNEQFF; cdr3_nt: TGTGCCAGCAGCGGTCGACCTATAGCGGGCGGCTCCTACAATGAGCAGTTCTTC
cdr3_length: 13; v_call: TRBV19; clone_size: many; j_call: TRBJ1-2; d_call: TRBD1; cdr3_aa: CASTLQGKDGYTF; cdr3_nt: TGTGCCAGTACCTTACAGGGGAAGGATGGCTACACCTTC
cdr3_length: 15; v_call: TRBV7-2; clone_size: .; j_call: TRBJ2-3; d_call: TRBD2; cdr3_aa: CASSYSGLEADTQYF; cdr3_nt: TGTGCCAGCAGCTATAGCGGGTTGGAGGCGGATACGCAGTATTTT
cdr3_length: 16; v_call: TRBV5-6; clone_size: few; j_call: TRBJ2-3; d_call: TRBD2; cdr3_aa: CASSLALAGGKYTQYF; cdr3_nt: TGTGCCAGCAGCTTGGCACTAGCGGGGGGTAAATATACGCAGTATTTT
cdr3_length: 13; v_call: TRBV5-1; clone_size: few; j_call: TRBJ1-1; d_call: .; cdr3_aa: CASSWGVGAEAFF; cdr3_nt: TGCGCCAGCAGCTGGGGGGTTGGGGCTGAAGCTTTCTTT
cdr3_length: 12; v_call: TRBV28; clone_size: many; j_call: TRBJ1-2; d_call: TRBD1; cdr3_aa: CASSLSGGGYTF; cdr3_nt: TGTGCCAGCAGTTTATCAGGGGGCGGCTACACCTTC
cdr3_length: 15; v_call: TRBV9; clone_size: .; j_call: TRBJ2-3; d_call: .; cdr3_aa: CASSVGTGSTDTQYF; cdr3_nt: TGTGCCAGCAGCGTAGGCACCGGTTCCACAGATACGCAGTATTTT
cdr3_length: 14; v_call: TRBV28; clone_size: many; j_call: TRBJ2-7; d_call: .; cdr3_aa: CASRGPGLAYEQYF; cdr3_nt: TGTGCCAGCAGGGGACCGGGACTCGCCTACGAGCAGTACTTC
cdr3_length: 15; v_call: TRBV6-2/TRBV6-3; clone_size: many; j_call: TRBJ1-1; d_call: .; cdr3_aa: CASSSLPPVNTEAFF; cdr3_nt: TGTGCCAGCAGTTCTCTCCCCCCCGTGAACACTGAAGCTTTCTTT
cdr3_length: 14; v_call: TRBV29-1; clone_size: many; j_call: TRBJ1-2; d_call: TRBD1; cdr3_aa: CSARQGSSLYGYTF; cdr3_nt: TGCAGCGCTCGACAGGGATCGTCGCTCTATGGCTACACCTTC